The following is a T cell receptor (beta chain) sequence with its context. The antigen is unknown. TCRdb re-called the 5' RACE reads with MiXCR, one entry per CDR3 protein. The repertoire holds 350,000 to 500,000 distinct CDR3 sequences, with roughly 17% as singletons. This sample was taken from a study of T-cell memory formation after mild COVID-19. Germline loops: CDR1 MNHNS, CDR2 SASEGT. With V trimmed by 8 bases and J by 7 bases, 6 bases remained unmatched. The CDR3 totals 13 residues. Study-wide findings and caveats: Researchers report contracting CD4+ clones mostly in CM and EM, with CD8+ clones in EMRA.

The sequence was obtained from a man between 18 and 29 years old who had mild COVID-19 (a few samples of this study predate the infection). Cell type and time point are not known. The chain joins TRBV6-1 to TRBJ1-3; 9 bases agree with TRBD1. Source material: PBMCs or a T cell subset sorted from them (not recorded which). The DNA of the CDR3 is TGTGCCAGCTCTGGGACAGGGAGGAACACCATATATTTT. Translated, it gives CASSGTGRNTIYF.